The rows below give T cell receptor beta chains drawn from one sample of a study of T cell responses to AZD1222 COVID-19 vaccine. TCRdb's table, derived via immunoSEQ multiplex PCR, lists solely in-frame clones and lacks some. The table lists 100,000 to 150,000 clones, about 85% of them singletons. Sample: peripheral blood, taken 28 days after the second AZD1222 dose. The receptors shown here come from an adult who received the AZD1222 COVID-19 vaccine. CDR3s include the opening cysteine and the closing phenylalanine or tryptophan. The order of the fields is D gene, V gene, clone size, J gene, CDR3 protein, CDR3 DNA. D genes are given only for firm matches. The size entry is marked missing in some rows and otherwise reads once, few, many or a size class.

d_call: .
v_call: TRBV6-5
clone_size: once
j_call: TRBJ2-1
cdr3_aa: CASRGAGTLYNEQFF
cdr3_nt: TGTGCCAGCAGGGGGGCCGGGACATTGTACAATGAGCAGTTCTTC

d_call: .
v_call: TRBV4-2
clone_size: .
j_call: TRBJ1-4
cdr3_aa: CASSQEGRGDEKLFF
cdr3_nt: TGTGCCAGCAGCCAAGAGGGCAGGGGTGACGAAAAACTGTTTTTT

d_call: .
v_call: TRBV9
clone_size: .
j_call: TRBJ2-5
cdr3_aa: CASSDPSLQETQYF
cdr3_nt: TGTGCCAGCAGCGACCCTTCCCTTCAAGAGACCCAGTACTTC

d_call: TRBD1
v_call: TRBV5-1
clone_size: .
j_call: TRBJ1-1
cdr3_aa: CASSLQGGTEAFF
cdr3_nt: TGCGCCAGCAGCTTACAGGGGGGCACTGAAGCTTTCTTT

d_call: .
v_call: TRBV7-2
clone_size: .
j_call: TRBJ2-5
cdr3_aa: CASSLRWGIQGTQYF
cdr3_nt: TGTGCCAGCAGCTTACGATGGGGGATACAGGGGACCCAGTACTTC

d_call: .
v_call: TRBV7-2
clone_size: .
j_call: TRBJ2-2
cdr3_aa: CASSLEGVPGELFF
cdr3_nt: TGTGCCAGCAGCTTAGAGGGGGTTCCTGGGGAGCTGTTTTTT

d_call: .
v_call: TRBV10-2
clone_size: .
j_call: TRBJ2-7
cdr3_aa: CASSESTRGEQYF
cdr3_nt: TGCGCCAGCAGTGAGTCGACCAGGGGCGAGCAGTACTTC

d_call: .
v_call: TRBV30
clone_size: .
j_call: TRBJ2-3
cdr3_aa: CAWSSPGPGRRAQYF
cdr3_nt: TGTGCCTGGAGTTCGCCGGGACCCGGGCGTCGAGCGCAGTATTTT

d_call: TRBD1
v_call: TRBV7-2
clone_size: .
j_call: TRBJ2-7
cdr3_aa: CASSSQDRGSYEQYF
cdr3_nt: TGTGCCAGCAGCTCACAGGACAGGGGCTCCTACGAGCAGTACTTC

d_call: .
v_call: TRBV3-1/TRBV3-2
clone_size: .
j_call: TRBJ2-3
cdr3_aa: CASSLGGSTDTQYF
cdr3_nt: TGTGCCAGCAGCCTCGGCGGGAGCACAGATACGCAGTATTTT

d_call: .
v_call: TRBV5-1
clone_size: .
j_call: TRBJ2-2
cdr3_aa: CASSSTGAVDTGELFF
cdr3_nt: TGCGCCAGCAGCTCCACCGGGGCCGTCGACACCGGGGAGCTGTTTTTT

d_call: TRBD1
v_call: TRBV6-5
clone_size: .
j_call: TRBJ1-2
cdr3_aa: CASSYAGQAPGGYTF
cdr3_nt: TGTGCCAGCAGTTACGCCGGACAGGCTCCGGGTGGCTACACCTTC

d_call: .
v_call: TRBV7-2
clone_size: .
j_call: TRBJ2-6
cdr3_aa: CASSLQGGTGANVLTF
cdr3_nt: TGTGCCAGCAGCTTACAAGGCGGGACTGGGGCCAACGTCCTGACTTTC

d_call: .
v_call: TRBV11-3
clone_size: .
j_call: TRBJ2-1
cdr3_aa: CASSPSGFYNEQFF
cdr3_nt: TGTGCCAGCAGCCCTAGTGGTTTTTACAATGAGCAGTTCTTC

d_call: TRBD2
v_call: TRBV13
clone_size: .
j_call: TRBJ2-1
cdr3_aa: CASTAGKSSYNEQFF
cdr3_nt: TGTGCCAGTACAGCGGGGAAAAGCTCCTACAATGAGCAGTTCTTC

d_call: .
v_call: TRBV29-1
clone_size: .
j_call: TRBJ1-1
cdr3_aa: CSVRQTNTEAFF
cdr3_nt: TGCAGCGTTCGACAAACGAACACTGAAGCTTTCTTT

d_call: .
v_call: TRBV5-6
clone_size: .
j_call: TRBJ2-2
cdr3_aa: CASSLVGSWNTGELFF
cdr3_nt: TGTGCCAGCAGCTTGGTGGGAAGCTGGAACACCGGGGAGCTGTTTTTT

d_call: .
v_call: TRBV28
clone_size: once
j_call: TRBJ1-2
cdr3_aa: CASSSHITKNYGYTF
cdr3_nt: TGTGCCAGCAGTTCCCACATCACAAAAAACTATGGCTACACCTTC

d_call: .
v_call: TRBV3-1/TRBV3-2
clone_size: .
j_call: TRBJ1-2
cdr3_aa: CASSQGGQGHGYTF
cdr3_nt: TGTGCCAGCAGCCAAGGAGGCCAGGGGCACGGCTACACCTTC

d_call: TRBD1
v_call: TRBV6-2/TRBV6-3
clone_size: once
j_call: TRBJ1-3
cdr3_aa: CASSYHGQGMNTIYF
cdr3_nt: TGTGCCAGCAGTTACCACGGACAGGGGATGAACACCATATATTTT

d_call: .
v_call: TRBV27
clone_size: .
j_call: TRBJ1-1
cdr3_aa: CASRNRAQSVTEAFF
cdr3_nt: TGTGCCAGCAGAAACCGGGCCCAGTCAGTCACTGAAGCTTTCTTT